The 29 T cell receptor beta chains given below trace back to one sample, sequenced in a study of tumor and adjacent non-tumor tissue in lung cancer. Three rounds of nested PCR, following a modified ARM-PCR protocol, produced the TCRbeta library. TCRdb analysed the multiplex PCR reads with MiXCR anew, one entry per CDR3 protein. In the table there are 200,000 to 250,000 distinct CDR3 sequences, roughly 70% of which are singletons. No cell sorting was done before RNA was extracted from the tissue. The sample comprised lung tumor tissue. The receptors derive from a man between 60 and 70 years old with non-small cell lung cancer.

This clonotype showed up just once. Since a much larger clone is just one base distant, this may be a read error. The V gene is TRBV29-1, the J gene TRBJ1-5; D call uncertain. The CDR3 has 13 residues. The germline CDR1 and CDR2 sequences are SQVTM and ANQGSEA. Here the CDR3 reads CSVGEGSSQRQHF. CDR3 in DNA: TGCAGCGTTGGGGAAGGATCGAGCCAGCGCCAGCATTTT. The full variable domain, rest sourced from reference TRBV29-1 and TRBJ1-5, is SAVISQKPSRDICQRGTSLTIQCQVDSQVTMMFWYRQQPGQSLTLIATANQGSEATYESGFVIDKFPISRPNLTFSTLTVSNMSPEDSSIYLCSVGEGSSQRQHFGDGTRLSIL.

This clonotype was detected only once. An end of the junction does not agree with germline; a read error may underlie this. This chain links TRBV4-2 with TRBJ2-7; D is ambiguous. Germline V gene data show CDR1 as LGHNA and CDR2 as YNFKEQ. The CDR3 is made up of 14 amino acids. CDR3 region: CANSQDYASSEQYF. For the CDR3, the DNA is TGTGCCAACAGCCAAGATTATGCCTCCTCCGAGCAGTACTTC.

The CDR3 DNA is TGTGCCAGCAGCTCCATGACCTTTGGAAACACCATATATTTT. Its translation is CASSSMTFGNTIYF. This rearrangement joins TRBV6-1 to TRBJ1-3; D gene unclear. Germline lookup yields CDR1 MNHNS and CDR2 SASEGT. Trimming removed 6 bases at V and 3 bases at J, with 12 bases between. The CDR3 is made up of 14 amino acids.

J is TRBJ2-3 and V is TRBV29-1, with 8 bases matching TRBD2. CDR1 is SQVTM, CDR2 ANQGSEA, per germline. CDR3 length: 11 residues. CDR3 DNA sequence: TGCATCGGGAGGGTGACAGATACGCAGTATTTT. Its protein product is CIGRVTDTQYF.

This clonotype has only a few counts. This sequence may be a read error, since a much larger clone differs from it by one base. CDR3 region: CSARPQGSDRSPFHF. The DNA for the CDR3 is TGCAGTGCTAGACCACAGGGGTCCGATAGGTCACCCTTCCACTTT. The rearrangement joins TRBV20-1 to TRBJ1-6; 7 bases are shared with TRBD1. CDR1 and CDR2 from the germline V gene are DFQATT and SNEGSKA (reference sequence). CDR3 length: 15 residues.

In this sample, this clonotype turned up many times. The chain is built from TRBV20-1 and TRBJ1-6; tentative D call: TRBD1 (5 bases). The germline V and J ends were trimmed by 5 bases and 6 bases, with 20 bases remaining between them. The CDR3 consists of 16 residues. Germline lookup yields CDR1 DFQATT and CDR2 SNEGSKA (reference sequence). The CDR3 DNA is TGCAGTGCTCCGGGAGGGGAGGGAGTTTCTAATTCACCCCTCCACTTT. Translating it yields CSAPGGEGVSNSPLHF.

Comments on this clonotype: A junction boundary mismatches the germline segment, possibly from a read error. The rearrangement links TRBV6-5 to TRBJ1-4; D uncertain. CDR3 length: 15 residues. The germline V gene encodes CDR1 MNHEY and CDR2 SVGAGI. The CDR3 sequence: CASSYSRWEKKKTVF. In DNA form, the CDR3 reads TGTGCCAGTAGTTACTCTAGATGGGAAAAAAAAAAAACTGTTTTT.

As concerns this clonotype: A much more abundant neighbour one base away suggests this may be a read error. The V and J genes are TRBV5-5 and TRBJ1-6; tentatively, D is TRBD1 (6 bases). Germline-derived CDR1 and CDR2 are SGHKS and YYEKEE (reference sequence). The CDR3 has 16 amino acids. DNA of the CDR3: TGTGTCAGCAGCTGGATCACAGGGATAATAAATTCACCCCTCCACTTT. Its protein product is CVSSWITGIINSPLHF.

Turning to this clonotype: Just one base apart from a much larger clone, this may be a read error. This likely comes from a read error, as the CDR3 has no conserved phenylalanine or tryptophan at its end. The genes are TRBV10-2 and TRBJ2-5; D gene uncertain. This CDR3 spans 13 amino acids. The V gene's germline CDR1 is WSHSY and CDR2 SAAADI. Trimming removed 7 bases from V and 2 bases from J, with 11 bases in between. CDR3 in DNA: TGCGCCAGCACTCCAAGGAGACAAGAGACCCAGTACTTG. This gives the protein CASTPRRQETQYL.

This clonotype was seen more than once but under ten times. The CDR3: CSASTSGKHEQYF. CDR3 in DNA: TGCAGTGCTTCGACTAGCGGGAAACACGAGCAGTACTTC. This chain connects TRBV20-1 to TRBJ2-7, with 11 positions matching TRBD2. Per the germline V gene, CDR1 is DFQATT and CDR2 is SNEGSKA (reference sequence). V trimming: 5 bases; J trimming: 5 bases; junction bases outside the gene matches: 5. The CDR3 runs 13 residues.

As for this clonotype: A read error may produce the germline difference seen at one junction end. The chain employs TRBV6-6 and TRBJ2-3; D is uncertain. CDR3 length: 16 residues. Per germline, CDR1 MNHNY and CDR2 SVGAGI (reference sequence). Written as DNA, the CDR3 is TGTGCCAGCAGTTACCACGAGGCTAGATACACATATACGCAGTATTTT. It is translated as CASSYHEARYTYTQYF.

In regard to this clonotype: Sequence at one end of the junction differs from germline and may be a read error. The V and J genes are TRBV11-3 and TRBJ2-7; either TRBD1 or TRBD2 may supply D (5 bases each). The CDR3 extends over 14 amino acids. The germline CDR1 and CDR2 sequences are SGHNT and YENEEA. CDR3 protein: CASSRGRTSYEHNF. Here the CDR3 DNA reads TGTGCCAGCAGCCGGGGACGTACCTCCTACGAGCACAACTTC.

Points on this clonotype: An end of the junction differs from the germline gene, which may be a read error. The chain recombines TRBV11-3 with TRBJ1-1, with D perhaps matching TRBD1 (5 bases). The CDR3 is 15 amino acids. Germline assignment: CDR1 SGHNT and CDR2 YENEEA. The CDR3 reads CASSLDSGGNNEAFF. The CDR3 coding sequence is TGTGCCAGCAGCTTAGACTCTGGGGGTAACAATGAAGCTTTCTTT.

The chain joins TRBV6-5 to TRBJ2-5, with D perhaps being TRBD1 or TRBD2 (5 bases each). Deletions cut 0 bases from V and 9 bases from J, with 17 bases between. The CDR3 has 15 amino acids. Germline loops: CDR1 MNHEY, CDR2 SVGAGI. This chain's CDR3 is CASSYSVGGFESQYF. The CDR3 DNA follows: TGTGCCAGCAGTTACTCAGTTGGGGGTTTTGAGTCCCAGTACTTC.

At least ten counts were recorded for this clonotype. The rearrangement joins TRBV12-3 or TRBV12-4 to TRBJ2-2; D uncertain. V was shortened by 3 bases and J by 7 bases, with 3 bases between the two germline ends. This CDR3 is 11 amino acids long. CDR3 sequence reads: CASSFDGELFF. CDR3 DNA sequence: TGTGCCAGCAGTTTCGACGGGGAGCTGTTTTTT.

This clonotype has a count of ten or more. The chain combines TRBV5-4 with TRBJ2-1, with 7 bases identical to TRBD2. Germline V gives CDR1 SGHNT, CDR2 YYREEE (reference sequence). The CDR3 has 16 amino acids. Unmatched junction bases numbered 5, after V lost 2 bases and J lost 0 bases. The CDR3 DNA reads as TGTGCCAGCAGCTTCTTAAAGCGGGACTCCTACAATGAGCAGTTCTTC. This encodes CASSFLKRDSYNEQFF.

This clonotype was counted between two and nine times. This likely comes from a read error, as the CDR3 has no conserved phenylalanine or tryptophan at its end. This rearrangement joins TRBV4-2 to TRBJ1-2; perhaps TRBD1 as D (5 bases). The germline CDR1 and CDR2 sequences are LGHNA and YNFKEQ. CDR3 length: 14 residues. The CDR3 DNA follows: TGTGCCAGCATCCAAGACAGCCTGAACTATGGCTACACCTCC. It is translated as CASIQDSLNYGYTS.

With respect to this clonotype: This clone may be a read error of a much larger clone one base away. V usage is TRBV20-1 and J usage is TRBJ2-1; 9 bases map to TRBD2. CDR3 length: 16 residues. Germline trimming cut 0 bases from V and 7 bases from J; bases unmatched to any gene: 10. The germline V gene has CDR1 DFQATT and CDR2 SNEGSKA (reference sequence). The CDR3 sequence: CSARDRISGSLNEQFF. In DNA, the CDR3 is TGCAGTGCTAGAGATCGAATTAGCGGGAGTCTAAATGAGCAGTTCTTC.

The CDR3 spells CSAQLVGDYEQYF. DNA of the CDR3: TGCAGTGCTCAGTTAGTGGGAGATTACGAGCAGTACTTC. The J gene is TRBJ2-7, the V gene TRBV20-1; TRBD2 might be the D (5 bases). V lost 5 bases to trimming and J lost 4 bases, with 15 bases between them. The germline gives CDR1 DFQATT, CDR2 SNEGSKA (reference sequence). The CDR3 runs 13 residues.

The chain has TRBV20-1 and TRBJ2-7, with D perhaps being TRBD1 or TRBD2 (6 bases each). V shed 5 bases and J shed 5 bases, with 16 bases lying between them. In germline, CDR1 is DFQATT, CDR2 SNEGSKA (reference sequence). This CDR3 has 13 residues. The CDR3 DNA reads as TGCAGTGCTTGGGGGGCTAGCAACAACGAGCAGTACTTC. Protein product: CSAWGASNNEQYF.

This clonotype was detected a few times. As DNA, the CDR3 is TGTGCCTGGAGGGCTCGGCTAGCACGGGAGCTGTTTTTT. The encoded protein is CAWRARLARELFF. The rearrangement links TRBV30 to TRBJ2-2; TRBD2 might be the D (5 bases). The CDR3 is 13 residues long. V was cut by 3 bases and J by 9 bases, with 14 bases left in between. Germline CDR1 and CDR2: GTSNPN and SVGIG (reference sequence).

This clonotype was detected only once. A junction boundary mismatches the germline segment, possibly from a read error. The CDR3 spells CAWSVQKTYGYTF. DNA of the CDR3: TGTGCCTGGAGTGTACAGAAAACCTATGGGTACACCTTC. This chain links TRBV30 with TRBJ1-2; no clear D. Per germline, CDR1 GTSNPN and CDR2 SVGIG (reference sequence). The CDR3 loop spans 13 amino acids.

As to this clonotype: This CDR3 fails to terminate in the conserved phenylalanine or tryptophan, so it likely reflects a read error. V usage is TRBV5-6 and J usage is TRBJ1-5, with D tentatively TRBD1 (6 bases). CDR3 length equals 14 residues. The germline V gene has CDR1 SGHDT and CDR2 YYEEEE. CDR3 nucleotides: TGTGCCAGCAGCGATAAGAGGGGGTTTCAGGCCCAGCATTAT. Encoded protein: CASSDKRGFQAQHY.

As for this clonotype: Given a much more abundant clone one base away, this may be a read error. No conserved phenylalanine or tryptophan is present at the end of the CDR3, so a read error is the likely explanation. The genes are TRBV20-1 and TRBJ2-7; D is undetermined. The V gene lost 2 bases and the J gene lost 4 bases, with 6 bases spanning the gap. Germline loops: CDR1 DFQATT, CDR2 SNEGSKA (reference sequence). The CDR3 consists of 11 residues. The CDR3 DNA follows: TGCAGTGCTAGATGGGATTACGAGCAGTACTTG. Its translation is CSARWDYEQYL.

On this clonotype itself: A read error is possible here, since a much larger clone lies one base away. Because the CDR3 is missing its conserved closing phenylalanine or tryptophan, this is likely a read error. The genes are TRBV20-1 and TRBJ2-5; D is unresolved. Germline assignment: CDR1 DFQATT and CDR2 SNEGSKA (reference sequence). The CDR3 is 11 amino acids. Deletions cut 0 bases from V and 4 bases from J, with 3 bases between. As DNA, the CDR3 is TGCAGTGCTAGAGATATAGAGACCCAGTACATC. Translation gives CSARDIETQYI.

This clonotype was recorded only once. The germline gene is not matched at one end of the junction; a read error may be the cause. This rearrangement joins TRBV6-1 to TRBJ2-7; D gene uncertain. CDR1 is MNHNS and CDR2 is SASEGT in the germline V gene. The CDR3 loop spans 14 amino acids. DNA for the CDR3: TGTGCCAGCAGTGACGTTGGCGTCCCCTACGAGGAGTACTTC. Its protein product is CASSDVGVPYEEYF.

Comment on this clonotype: At one boundary the junction diverges from the germline segment, which might be a read error. The rearrangement joins TRBV20-1 to TRBJ2-6; D might be TRBD1 (5 bases). CDR3 length: 15 residues. Looked up from germline, CDR1 is DFQATT and CDR2 is SNEGSKA (reference sequence). Here the CDR3 reads CSARWGGSGASVLTF. For the CDR3, the DNA is TGCAGTGCTAGGTGGGGCGGCTCTGGGGCCAGCGTCCTGACTTTC.

On this clonotype: At one of its ends the junction is not consistent with the germline gene, which may arise from a read error. This chain uses TRBV20-1 with TRBJ2-7; D is possibly TRBD2 (5 bases). CDR1 is DFQATT and CDR2 is SNEGSKA in the germline V gene (reference sequence). This CDR3 contains 15 residues. The CDR3 region has the DNA TGCAGTGCTAGAGTTCCCCAAAGCGGCTCCTACAAGCAGTACTTC. Encoded protein: CSARVPQSGSYKQYF.

Worth noting for this clonotype: A read error may account for a junction end that differs from germline. This chain uses TRBV7-8 with TRBJ1-5; possibly TRBD1 for D (5 bases). Germline V CDR1 and CDR2: SGHVS, FQNEAQ. This CDR3 is 15 amino acids long. This CDR3 is CASSLMGHSIQPQHF. CDR3 DNA: TGTGCCAGCAGCTTAATGGGGCATAGCATTCAGCCCCAGCATTTT.